This T cell receptor (beta chain) was captured by sequencing in a study of identifying expanded T cells in peripheral blood. During the collection period, no donor immune events like infections were recorded. Regarding this clone: Its antigen is currently unknown.

Germline assignment: CDR1 MGHRA and CDR2 YSYEKL. The CDR3 is 17 amino acids. With 7 bases clipped from V and 0 bases from J, the junction kept 14 bases outside the gene matches. Broader study findings: Roughly 1.2 clones differed between technical replicates, versus about 16 and 19 over time. Two-week clone count variance significantly increased as total template count grew.

Produced via immunoSEQ multiplex PCR; TCRdb's table is partial and in-frame only. This table holds 120,000 or so clones, approximately 80% found once. V gene TRBV4-1 combines with J gene TRBJ1-1; TRBD1 matches at 7 bases. Sequencing was done on a sample of blood. The sequence came from a person between 18 and 75 years old in good health. The CDR3 nucleotides are TGCGCCAGCATGCAAGTGGCGGGGGGACAGATGAACACTGAAGCTTTCTTT. This codes for CASMQVAGGQMNTEAFF.